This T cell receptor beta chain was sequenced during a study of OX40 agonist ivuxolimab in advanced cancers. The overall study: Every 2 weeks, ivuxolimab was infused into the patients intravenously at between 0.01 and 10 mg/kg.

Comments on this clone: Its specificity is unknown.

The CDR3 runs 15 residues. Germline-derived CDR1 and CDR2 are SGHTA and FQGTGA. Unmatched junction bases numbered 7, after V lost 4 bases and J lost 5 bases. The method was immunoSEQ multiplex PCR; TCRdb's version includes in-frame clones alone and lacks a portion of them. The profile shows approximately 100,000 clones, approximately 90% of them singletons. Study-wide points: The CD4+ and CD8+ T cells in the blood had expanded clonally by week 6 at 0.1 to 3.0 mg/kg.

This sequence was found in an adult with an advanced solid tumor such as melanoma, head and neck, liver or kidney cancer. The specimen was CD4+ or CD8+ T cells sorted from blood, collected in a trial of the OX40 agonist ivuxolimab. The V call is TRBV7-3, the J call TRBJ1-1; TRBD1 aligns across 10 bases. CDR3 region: CASSSNPGQGTEAFF. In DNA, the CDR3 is TGTGCCAGCAGCTCGAACCCGGGACAGGGGACTGAAGCTTTCTTT. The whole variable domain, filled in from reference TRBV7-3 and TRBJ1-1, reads GAGVSQTPSNKVTEKGKYVELRCDPISGHTALYWYRQSLGQGPEFLIYFQGTGAADDSGLPNDRFFAVRPEGSVSTLKIQRTERGDSAVYLCASSSNPGQGTEAFFGQGTRLTVV.